This T cell receptor (beta chain) is drawn from a study of T cell repertoires in cytomegalovirus infection. On the study more broadly: Signatures in public TCR beta sequences pointed to both CMV infection and matching HLA type. Points from the study as a whole: CMV-specific TCR beta clonotypes restricted by HLA-C were the ones dominating the ex vivo response.

The CDR3 has 13 residues. Germline V gene data show CDR1 as MGHRA and CDR2 as YSYEKL. V was shortened by 1 base and J by 1 base, with 4 bases between the two germline ends. This clonotype was counted between two and nine times. Its antigen is unknown. Using its own MiXCR run on the reads, TCRdb lists one record per CDR3 protein. The data hold some 130,000 distinct CDR3 sequences, with 20% to 30% observed a single time. Sequenced: PBMCs, sequenced either directly or after in vitro stimulation (not recorded which). The chain employs TRBV4-1 and TRBJ1-1; D is ambiguous. The clonotype was recovered from a human donor in good health (CMV status not recorded). Some clones in this sample may be carry-over from other donors' samples. CDR3 residues: CASSQVGNTEAFF. The CDR3 DNA sequence: TGCGCCAGCAGCCAAGTGGGGAACACTGAAGCTTTCTTT.